The clone carrying this T cell receptor beta chain was observed a handful of times. A multiplex PCR was run with 60 Vbeta primers and 13 Jbeta primers. The assay was immunoSEQ multiplex PCR, and TCRdb's table has in-frame clones only and misses some. The profile shows hundreds of thousands of clones, over 60% of them singletons. The data belong to a study of cytomegalovirus exposure and HLA in healthy donors. Sequenced material: PBMCs. This TCR was sampled from a young man in good health and CMV-seronegative.

For the CDR3, the DNA is TGTGCCAGCAGACAGGGTGGCTACACCTTC. Translating gives CASRQGGYTF. The chain is built from TRBV11-3 and TRBJ1-2, with D possibly matching TRBD1 (6 bases). V was cut by 6 bases and J by 7 bases, with 6 bases left in between. Germline V CDR1 and CDR2: SGHNT, YENEEA. The CDR3 extends over 10 amino acids.